Detailed here is one TCR beta chain. The antigen is undetermined. Libraries were prepared by immunoSEQ multiplex PCR; TCRdb keeps only in-frame clonotypes and omits some of them. The table has approximately 150,000 clones, more than 80% seen once. These data originate in a study of T cell responses to AZD1222 COVID-19 vaccine. In the study overall: Both about-4-week and about-12-week second-dose recipients were combined. Broader study findings: Most donors were white British and more were female, and clonal diversity was possibly underestimated. Repertoires were sampled only after the peak T cell response.

The CDR3 is made up of 18 amino acids. Germline-derived CDR1 and CDR2 are MNHEY and SMNVEV (reference sequence). Trimming cost V 3 bases and J 5 bases; bases outside gene matches: 15. The source material was peripheral blood, sampled on day 0 of AZD1222 vaccination. The receptor was derived from an adult in good health. The V gene is TRBV27, the J gene TRBJ2-1; TRBD2 matches 8 bases. CDR3 sequence (DNA): TGTGCCAGCAGTTTGTACCCGCCGGGACTAGAAACGGACAATGAGCAGTTCTTC. Protein sequence: CASSLYPPGLETDNEQFF.